This TCR beta chain derives from a study of regulatory T cells in long-lasting Graves disease. The study's findings and limits: When disease was persistent, TRBV28, TRBJ1-2 and TRBJ2-5 were the favored segments.

Time point reported: newly diagnosed GD, antithyroid drugs for less than 3 months. Extracted PBMC RNA gave rise to the TCR library. The germline V gene encodes CDR1 SGHRS and CDR2 YFSETQ. The CDR3 extends over 13 amino acids. Trimming left V 0 bases short and J 8 bases short, with 9 bases between. There are many counts of this clonotype. Its antigen is unknown. Combining iRepertoire HTBI primers with Arm-PCR of CDR3 regions, the authors built TCR beta libraries. TCRdb ran MiXCR on the multiplex PCR reads and lists one entry per CDR3 protein. The table records fewer than 650,000 distinct CDR3 sequences, 15% to 20% of them present only once. These data also formed part of another study, on T cells in Graves' hyperthyroidism and ophthalmopathy.

The material was peripheral blood mononuclear cells (PBMCs), obtained at new diagnosis, from a patient treated with antithyroid drugs. This TCR came from a man between 18 and 29 years old with Graves disease. This chain joins TRBV5-1 and TRBJ2-1, with a tentative D call TRBD2 (5 bases). The CDR3 DNA sequence: TGCGCCAGCAGCTTGGCTATCGGGGATGAGCAGTTCTTC. Amino acids: CASSLAIGDEQFF.